These 17 T cell receptor beta chains were all obtained from the same sample, sequenced in a study of T-cell memory formation after mild COVID-19. Using its own MiXCR run on the 5' RACE reads, TCRdb lists one record per CDR3 protein. Of about 57,000 distinct CDR3 sequences detected, more than 10% appear once; the ten largest clones hold around a quarter. What was sequenced was PBMCs or a T cell subset sorted from them (not recorded which). These receptors were collected from a man between 18 and 35 years old who had mild COVID-19 (a few samples of this study predate the infection). Cell type and time point are not known.

The chain has TRBV27 and TRBJ1-2; D unclear. V was pared by 8 bases and J by 2 bases, with 9 bases between. Looked up from germline, CDR1 is MNHEY and CDR2 is SMNVEV (reference sequence). The CDR3 is 12 amino acids. The CDR3 DNA follows: TGTGCCAGCGCCGGACGGAACTATGGCTACACCTTC. Residues: CASAGRNYGYTF.

The chain couples TRBV20-1 to TRBJ2-3; 9 bases are a match to TRBD2. V dropped 3 bases and J dropped 4; count of bases not matched to a gene: 8. There are 15 residues in the CDR3. The germline V gene has CDR1 DFQATT and CDR2 SNEGSKA (reference sequence). CDR3 DNA: TGCAGTGCTAGTACGGGACTAGCTCACGCAGATACGCAGTATTTT. This encodes CSASTGLAHADTQYF.

The chain combines TRBV29-1 with TRBJ2-7; the D gene is possibly TRBD1 (5 bases). CDR3 size: 12 residues. Between the trimmed V and J ends, which lost 4 bases and 2 bases, there was a span of 9 bases. Germline CDR1 reads SQVTM; CDR2 reads ANQGSEA. The CDR3 DNA reads as TGCAGCGTTGGGCCAGGGACCTACGAGCAGTACTTC. It codes for CSVGPGTYEQYF.

This clonotype was seen repeatedly, ten times or more. The chain employs TRBV7-9 and TRBJ2-5; D is perhaps TRBD2 (7 bases). The V end was cut by 3 bases, the J end by 5 bases, with 13 bases between. CDR1 and CDR2 from the germline V gene are SEHNR and FQNEAQ (reference sequence). CDR3 length: 14 residues. CDR3 DNA: TGTGCCAGCAGCTTTGAGGGGGGGCCGGAGACCCAGTACTTC. Its protein product is CASSFEGGPETQYF.

In this sample, this clonotype turned up many times. The chain is built from TRBV6-5 and TRBJ2-1, with no clear D. The length of the CDR3 is 17 residues. The V gene lost 2 bases and the J gene lost 2 bases, with 16 bases spanning the gap. CDR1 is MNHEY, CDR2 SVGAGI, per germline. CDR3 in amino acids: CASSYVRSPGPYNEQFF. The CDR3, as DNA: TGTGCCAGCAGTTACGTTCGCTCCCCCGGACCCTACAATGAGCAGTTCTTC.

This clonotype was found many times. The chain joins TRBV24-1 to TRBJ2-3; 14 bases line up with TRBD2. Germline-derived CDR1 and CDR2 are KGHDR and SFDVKD. The CDR3 covers 17 residues. J lost 5 bases, V lost 4 bases, and 7 bases had no gene match. CDR3 sequence: CATSDLTSGGAEDTQYF. The CDR3 DNA is TGTGCCACCAGTGACCTGACTAGCGGGGGGGCCGAAGATACGCAGTATTTT.

The sample holds many counts of this clonotype. The J gene is TRBJ1-2, the V gene TRBV20-1; TRBD1 might be the D (5 bases). Trimming removed 6 bases at V and 0 bases at J, with 14 bases between. This CDR3 region has 14 residues. From germline, CDR1 is DFQATT and CDR2 SNEGSKA (reference sequence). CDR3 amino acids: CSAPEGITNYGYTF. In nucleotides, the CDR3 is TGCAGTGCGCCGGAGGGGATTACTAACTATGGCTACACCTTC.

The rearrangement joins TRBV18 to TRBJ2-7, with D tentatively TRBD2 (6 bases). CDR3 length: 14 residues. V was clipped by 8 bases and J by 3 bases, with 17 bases between them. Germline CDR1 reads KGHSH; CDR2 reads LQKENI. The CDR3 region is CASTPDASVYEQYF. The DNA for the CDR3 is TGTGCCAGCACTCCGGATGCTAGCGTCTACGAGCAGTACTTC. The full variable domain, rest sourced from reference TRBV18 and TRBJ2-7, is NAGVMQNPRHLVRRRGQEARLRCSPMKGHSHVYWYRQLPEEGLKFMVYLQKENIIDESGMPKERFSAEFPKEGPSILRIQQVVRGDSAAYFCASTPDASVYEQYFGPGTRLTVT.

This clonotype has only a few counts. CDR3 sequence (DNA): TGTGCCAGCAGCTACGTGTCGGGGGGACAAGAGACCCAGTACTTC. This translates into CASSYVSGGQETQYF. This chain connects TRBV5-4 to TRBJ2-5, with 7 bases matching TRBD2. Germline trimming cut 3 bases from V and 2 bases from J; bases unmatched to any gene: 7. The CDR3 spans 15 residues. The germline V gene encodes CDR1 SGHNT and CDR2 YYREEE (reference sequence).

This clonotype turned up a few times. The rearrangement uses TRBV11-2 and TRBJ2-7; the D gene is possibly TRBD2 (5 bases). This CDR3 is built from 14 residues. V was trimmed by 5 bases and J by 1 base, leaving 12 bases between them. Germline CDR1 is SGHAT and CDR2 is FQNNGV. Here the CDR3 reads CASSTLLVSYEQYV. The DNA of the CDR3 is TGTGCCAGCAGCACCCTACTAGTTTCCTACGAGCAGTACGTC.

This clonotype has a handful of counts. The CDR3 DNA is TGTGCCAGCAGCCAAGATTTTCAAGCAACTAATGAAAAACTGTTTTTT. Translating gives CASSQDFQATNEKLFF. The gene calls are TRBV4-2 and TRBJ1-4; D unclear. The germline gives CDR1 LGHNA, CDR2 YNFKEQ. V lost 0 bases, J lost 0 bases, and 8 bases lay in between. This CDR3 is 16 amino acids long.

This clonotype was observed many times. Written as DNA, the CDR3 is TGTGCCACCAGTGATGTAACAGGGGATCAGCCCCAGCATTTT. This encodes CATSDVTGDQPQHF. The gene calls are TRBV24-1 and TRBJ1-5, with 7 positions matching TRBD1. The CDR3 sequence is 14 residues long. V shed 3 bases and J 5 bases; nucleotides not matched to a gene: 3. Germline lookup yields CDR1 KGHDR and CDR2 SFDVKD.

Ten or more counts support this clonotype. The rearrangement joins TRBV6-2 or TRBV6-3 to TRBJ2-7; D is perhaps TRBD2 (5 bases). The germline CDR1 and CDR2 sequences are MNHEY and SVGEGT. CDR3 length: 12 amino acids. V lost 10 bases and J lost 5, with 15 bases in between. The CDR3 protein is CATGSNRNEQYF. The CDR3 DNA reads as TGTGCCACGGGATCCAATAGAAACGAGCAGTACTTC.

By its share, this clonotype is medium-sized. The chain is built from TRBV7-6 and TRBJ2-2; D gene uncertain. Trimming removed 1 base from V and 3 bases from J, with 3 bases in between. Germline lookup yields CDR1 SGHVS and CDR2 FNYEAQ. The CDR3 has 13 amino acids. The CDR3 reads CASSLGDTGELFF. CDR3 DNA: TGTGCCAGCAGCTTAGGGGACACCGGGGAGCTGTTTTTT.

J is TRBJ2-3 and V is TRBV24-1; D is possibly TRBD1 or TRBD2 (5 bases each). Trimming shortened V by 6 bases and J by 3 bases, and 12 bases separated the two germline ends. The CDR3 spans 14 residues. CDR1 KGHDR and CDR2 SFDVKD come from the germline V gene. CDR3 DNA: TGTGCCACCAGTAGGCAGGGACGGACAGATACGCAGTATTTT. It yields the protein CATSRQGRTDTQYF.

The J gene is TRBJ1-1, the V gene TRBV13; D gene ambiguous. CDR3 size: 13 residues. The V end lost 5 bases, the J end lost 2 bases, and 9 bases lay between the germline ends. Germline CDR1 reads PRHDT; CDR2 reads FYEKMQ (reference sequence). As DNA, the CDR3 is TGTGCCAGCAGCCCGACCAGAAACACTGAAGCTTTCTTT. As protein: CASSPTRNTEAFF.

In this sample, this clonotype turned up a few times. The rearrangement links TRBV7-2 to TRBJ2-3; D is uncertain. Germline V gives CDR1 SGHTA, CDR2 FQGNSA. The CDR3 totals 12 residues. V lost 3 bases to trimming and J lost 2 bases, with 3 bases between them. Here the CDR3 DNA reads TGTGCCAGCAGCTTTTACACAGATACGCAGTATTTT. Translating it yields CASSFYTDTQYF.